The next 16 T cell receptor beta chains were all read from a single sample in a study of neurological immune-mediated disorders. TCRdb reprocessed the 5' RACE reads with MiXCR, giving one entry per CDR3 protein. This table has about 46,000 distinct CDR3 sequences, less than 2% appearing once. The sequencing input was PBMCs. The receptor set was obtained from a woman aged 40 to 50 with multiple sclerosis.

This clonotype was seen at least ten times. J is TRBJ2-2 and V is TRBV9; 7 positions agree with TRBD1. This CDR3 is built from 14 residues. In germline, CDR1 is SGDLS, CDR2 YYNGEE. V trimming: 4 bases; J trimming: 4 bases; junction bases outside the gene matches: 4. CDR3 DNA: TGTGCCAGCAGCTTATCAGGGGGCACCGGGGAGCTGTTTTTT. Its protein is CASSLSGGTGELFF.

In this sample, this clonotype turned up many times. CDR3 DNA: TGCAGTGCTAGATTCGGACTAGCGGGGGGGTACGAGCAGTACTTC. Amino acids: CSARFGLAGGYEQYF. This rearrangement joins TRBV20-1 to TRBJ2-7; TRBD2 matches 15 bases. This CDR3 contains 15 residues. Germline assignment: CDR1 DFQATT and CDR2 SNEGSKA (reference sequence). V trimming: 2 bases; J trimming: 4 bases; junction bases outside the gene matches: 3.

This clonotype appeared many times. The chain couples TRBV4-1 to TRBJ1-2; possibly TRBD1 for D (6 bases). Trimming removed 0 bases from V and 7 bases from J, with 21 bases in between. Germline V gives CDR1 MGHRA, CDR2 YSYEKL. The CDR3 spans 17 residues. CDR3 sequence: CASSQDQYGGRVSGYTF. CDR3 sequence (DNA): TGCGCCAGCAGCCAAGATCAATACGGGGGGCGCGTGTCTGGCTACACCTTC.

There are many counts of this clonotype. The chain couples TRBV10-2 to TRBJ1-1; D perhaps matches TRBD1 (6 bases). This CDR3 spans 16 amino acids. The germline gives CDR1 WSHSY, CDR2 SAAADI. Trimming left V 3 bases short and J 6 bases short, with 20 bases between. This chain's CDR3 is CASSDPGTYERAEAFF. The DNA of the CDR3 is TGCGCCAGCAGTGACCCCGGGACATATGAGCGGGCTGAAGCTTTCTTT.

The table lists this clonotype with many counts. This rearrangement joins TRBV5-1 to TRBJ1-1; D is undetermined. The CDR3 sequence is 15 residues long. V was shortened by 0 bases and J by 1 base, with 10 bases between the two germline ends. CDR1 SGHRS and CDR2 YFSETQ come from the germline V gene. CDR3 in amino acids: CASSLAGSANTEAFF. In DNA form, the CDR3 reads TGCGCCAGCAGCTTGGCTGGCAGCGCGAACACTGAAGCTTTCTTT.

At least ten counts were recorded for this clonotype. The gene calls are TRBV5-1 and TRBJ1-1; no clear D. CDR1 and CDR2 from the germline V gene are SGHRS and YFSETQ. The V gene lost 0 bases and the J gene lost 4 bases, with 10 bases spanning the gap. This CDR3 comprises 14 residues. In nucleotides, the CDR3 is TGCGCCAGCAGCTTGGACCAGACCAGCACTGAAGCTTTCTTT. It is translated as CASSLDQTSTEAFF.

This clonotype was counted at least ten times. V is TRBV5-1 and J is TRBJ1-1; no clear D gene. Germline V gene data show CDR1 as SGHRS and CDR2 as YFSETQ. This CDR3 comprises 13 residues. The V and J ends lost 1 base and 0 bases respectively, with 4 bases between them. CDR3 DNA sequence: TGCGCCAGCAGCTTGTGGCTGAACACTGAAGCTTTCTTT. Translated: CASSLWLNTEAFF.

This clonotype was counted many times. This CDR3 is CASSPGQGGNTEAFF. CDR3 nucleotide sequence: TGCGCCAGCAGCCCGGGACAGGGCGGAAACACTGAAGCTTTCTTT. J is TRBJ1-1 and V is TRBV5-1, with 9 bases that match TRBD1. CDR3 length: 15 amino acids. The germline V gene encodes CDR1 SGHRS and CDR2 YFSETQ. Germline trimming cut 4 bases from V and 2 bases from J; bases unmatched to any gene: 6. Filled out from reference TRBV5-1 and TRBJ1-1, the complete variable domain reads KAGVTQTPRYLIKTRGQQVTLSCSPISGHRSVSWYQQTPGQGLQFLFEYFSETQRNKGNFPGRFSGRQFSNSRSEMNVSTLELGDSALYLCASSPGQGGNTEAFFGQGTRLTVV.

This clonotype was detected many times. V gene TRBV11-2 combines with J gene TRBJ1-1, with 10 bases that match TRBD1. In germline, CDR1 is SGHAT, CDR2 FQNNGV. The CDR3 totals 18 residues. Trimming removed 0 bases from V and 5 bases from J; junction bases left unmatched: 12. The CDR3 loop is CASSLDQYSGTGETEAFF. The CDR3 bases are TGTGCCAGCAGCTTAGATCAATACTCTGGGACAGGGGAAACTGAAGCTTTCTTT.

This clonotype has at least ten counts. CDR3 sequence (DNA): TGCGCCAGCAAGACGGCAGAGGGGGCCGAGCAGTACTTC. It yields the protein CASKTAEGAEQYF. The rearrangement joins TRBV5-1 to TRBJ2-7; 7 nucleotides match TRBD1. V dropped 6 bases and J dropped 6; count of bases not matched to a gene: 9. The CDR3 contains 13 residues. CDR1 SGHRS and CDR2 YFSETQ come from the germline V gene.

This clonotype was observed at least ten times. The rearrangement links TRBV5-1 to TRBJ1-1, with a weak D call TRBD1 (5 bases). The V and J ends lost 0 bases and 3 bases respectively, with 15 bases between them. The CDR3 consists of 16 residues. Per the germline V gene, CDR1 is SGHRS and CDR2 is YFSETQ. DNA for the CDR3: TGCGCCAGCAGCTTGGAGTCAGGGCGACCTCACACTGAAGCTTTCTTT. This translates into CASSLESGRPHTEAFF.

This clonotype was observed many times. The chain joins TRBV20-1 to TRBJ1-1; D is undetermined. Trimming removed 5 bases from V and 0 bases from J, with 19 bases in between. The germline V gene encodes CDR1 DFQATT and CDR2 SNEGSKA (reference sequence). The CDR3 runs to 16 residues. This CDR3 is CSALAGVGGLNTEAFF. CDR3 coding DNA: TGCAGTGCTCTGGCTGGGGTAGGAGGTCTGAACACTGAAGCTTTCTTT.

The table lists this clonotype with many counts. The CDR3 carries no conserved terminal phenylalanine or tryptophan, so it likely arises from a read error. The DNA for the CDR3 is TGCAGCGTCTCATCCGGGGTCCAAGAGACCCAGTACTGC. Residues: CSVSSGVQETQYC. The V gene is TRBV29-1, the J gene TRBJ2-5; a possible D gene is TRBD2 (5 bases). Germline V gene data show CDR1 as SQVTM and CDR2 as ANQGSEA. Trimming cost V 6 bases and J 1 base, with 12 bases left between them. The CDR3 consists of 13 residues.

This clonotype was counted many times. V and J are TRBV24-1 and TRBJ1-2; D possibly corresponds to TRBD1 (5 bases). This CDR3 contains 13 residues. The V end was cut by 9 bases, the J end by 4 bases, with 14 bases between. CDR1 is KGHDR and CDR2 is SFDVKD in the germline V gene. CDR3 bases: TGTGCCACCTCTCCGGGGCAGGCCTATGGCTACACCTTC. It codes for CATSPGQAYGYTF.

This clonotype was observed at least ten times. One end of the junction is discordant with germline, which a read error may explain. The V and J genes are TRBV12-3 or TRBV12-4 and TRBJ2-5, with a weak D call TRBD2 (5 bases). The length of the CDR3 is 13 residues. CDR3 nucleotides: TGTGCCAGCAGTAGACTACCCCAAGAGTCCCAGTACTTC. Its protein is CASSRLPQESQYF.

This clonotype has a count of ten or more. The V and J genes are TRBV5-1 and TRBJ2-7, with D uncertain. This CDR3 contains 12 residues. With 0 bases removed from V and 7 bases from J, the gap between germline ends came to 8 bases. Germline V gene lookup returns CDR1 SGHRS and CDR2 YFSETQ. The CDR3 protein is CASSLGAGEQYF. The CDR3 region has the DNA TGCGCCAGCAGCTTGGGGGCTGGGGAGCAGTACTTC.